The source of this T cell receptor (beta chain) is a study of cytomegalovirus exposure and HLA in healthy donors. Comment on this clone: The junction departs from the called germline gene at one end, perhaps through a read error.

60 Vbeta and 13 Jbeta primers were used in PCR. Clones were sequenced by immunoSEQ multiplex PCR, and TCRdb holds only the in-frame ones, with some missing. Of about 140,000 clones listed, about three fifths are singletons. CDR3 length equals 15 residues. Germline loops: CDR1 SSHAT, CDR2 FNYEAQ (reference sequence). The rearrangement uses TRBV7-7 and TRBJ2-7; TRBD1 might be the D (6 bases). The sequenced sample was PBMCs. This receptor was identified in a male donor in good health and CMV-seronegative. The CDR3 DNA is TGTGCTAGCAGCTTAGACGCAGGGGCGAACTACGAGCAGTACTTC. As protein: CASSLDAGANYEQYF.